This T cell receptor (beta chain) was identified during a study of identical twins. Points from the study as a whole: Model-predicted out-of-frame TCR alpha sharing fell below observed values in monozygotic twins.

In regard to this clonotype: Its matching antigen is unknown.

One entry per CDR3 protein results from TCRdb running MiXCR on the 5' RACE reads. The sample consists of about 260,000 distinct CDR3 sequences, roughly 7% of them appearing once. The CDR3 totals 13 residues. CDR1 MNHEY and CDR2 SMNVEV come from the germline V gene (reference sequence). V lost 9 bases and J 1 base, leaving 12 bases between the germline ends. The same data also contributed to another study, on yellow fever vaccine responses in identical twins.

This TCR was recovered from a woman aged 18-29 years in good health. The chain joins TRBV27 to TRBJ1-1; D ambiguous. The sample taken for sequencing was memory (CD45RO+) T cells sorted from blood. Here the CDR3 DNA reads TGTGCCAGTAGATTAGAATGGAACACTGAAGCTTTCTTT. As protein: CASRLEWNTEAFF.